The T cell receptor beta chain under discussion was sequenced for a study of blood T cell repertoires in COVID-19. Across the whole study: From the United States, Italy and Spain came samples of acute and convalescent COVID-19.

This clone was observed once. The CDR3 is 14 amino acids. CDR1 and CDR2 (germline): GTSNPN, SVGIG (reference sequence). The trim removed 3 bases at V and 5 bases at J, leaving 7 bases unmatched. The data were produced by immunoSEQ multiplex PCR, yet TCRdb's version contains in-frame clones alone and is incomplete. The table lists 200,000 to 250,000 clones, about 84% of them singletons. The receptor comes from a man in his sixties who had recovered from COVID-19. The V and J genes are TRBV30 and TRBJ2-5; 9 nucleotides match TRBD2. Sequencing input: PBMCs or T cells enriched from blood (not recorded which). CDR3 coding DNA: TGTGCCTGGAGCCCGGGACTAGCCGGGGAGACCCAGTACTTC. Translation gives CAWSPGLAGETQYF.